These T cell receptor beta chains were read from a single sample in a study of beta chain features in type 1 diabetes. Produced via immunoSEQ multiplex PCR; TCRdb's table is partial and in-frame only. Of 400,000 to 550,000 clones in the sample, roughly 10% were seen once. The specimen was naive CD4+ T cells from blood. Receptors were obtained from a woman younger than 35 in good health. The CDR3 runs from the conserved cysteine through the conserved F or W. D genes are given only for firm matches. Only part of the rows carry a size: once, few, many, or a class if the clone is expanded.

DNA: TGCGCCAGCAGCTCTTCGGGGACCTCTTACAATGAGCAGTTCTTC
CDR3: CASSSSGTSYNEQFF
length: 15
size: few
V: TRBV23-1
J: TRBJ2-1
D: NA

DNA: TGTGCCAGCAGTTCGGAGATTTACAATGAGCAGTTCTTC
CDR3: CASSSEIYNEQFF
length: 13
size: few
V: TRBV27
J: TRBJ2-1
D: NA

DNA: TGCGCCAGCAGCAGGACAGGGAACTATGGCTACACCTTC
CDR3: CASSRTGNYGYTF
length: 13
size: NA
V: TRBV4-3
J: TRBJ1-2
D: TRBD1

DNA: TGTGCCAGCTCACGGGGACTAGCGGGAGACAATGAGCAGTTCTTC
CDR3: CASSRGLAGDNEQFF
length: 15
size: few
V: TRBV18
J: TRBJ2-1
D: TRBD2

DNA: TGCAGCGTTGTAGTTAGCGGGACTTCAGAGACCCAGTACTTC
CDR3: CSVVVSGTSETQYF
length: 14
size: few
V: TRBV29-1
J: TRBJ2-5
D: TRBD2

DNA: TGTGCCTGGAGTGTATTCGGGACAACCTATGGCTACACCTTC
CDR3: CAWSVFGTTYGYTF
length: 14
size: NA
V: TRBV30
J: TRBJ1-2
D: NA

DNA: TGTGCCAGCAGCTTAGAGGGCACAGATACGCAGTATTTT
CDR3: CASSLEGTDTQYF
length: 13
size: NA
V: TRBV11-2
J: TRBJ2-3
D: NA

DNA: TGCAGCGTTGGGGATGCTGGAAACACCATATATTTT
CDR3: CSVGDAGNTIYF
length: 12
size: NA
V: TRBV29-1
J: TRBJ1-3
D: NA

DNA: TGTGCCTGGAGTCAACCTCAGGGGGGAAGGCAGCCCCAGCATTTT
CDR3: CAWSQPQGGRQPQHF
length: 15
size: NA
V: TRBV30
J: TRBJ1-5
D: TRBD1

DNA: TGTGCCAGCAGTAAGGGACTAGGGAACATTCAGTACTTC
CDR3: CASSKGLGNIQYF
length: 13
size: NA
V: TRBV6-5
J: TRBJ2-4
D: TRBD2

DNA: TGTGCCAGCAGGACAGGGGGCAGCGATGAGCAGTTCTTC
CDR3: CASRTGGSDEQFF
length: 13
size: NA
V: TRBV28
J: TRBJ2-1
D: TRBD1

DNA: TGTGCCAGCAGCAGACAGGGACCAGATACGCAGTATTTT
CDR3: CASSRQGPDTQYF
length: 13
size: NA
V: TRBV6-1
J: TRBJ2-3
D: TRBD1

DNA: TGTGCCAGCAGCCCGACCCAGTCCTCCGGGACCAGAGAGACCCAGTACTTC
CDR3: CASSPTQSSGTRETQYF
length: 17
size: NA
V: TRBV7-9
J: TRBJ2-5
D: NA

DNA: TGTGCCTGGAGTGTAGGGCAGTTAGATCAGCCCCAGCATTTT
CDR3: CAWSVGQLDQPQHF
length: 14
size: NA
V: TRBV30
J: TRBJ1-5
D: NA

DNA: TGCGCCAGCAGCCCCACCAAACTACTAGCTTCTGAGCAGTTCTTC
CDR3: CASSPTKLLASEQFF
length: 15
size: NA
V: TRBV5-1
J: TRBJ2-1
D: NA

DNA: TGTGCCAGCAGCAGGGGGACAGTCCAACGAGAGACCCAGTACTTC
CDR3: CASSRGTVQRETQYF
length: 15
size: NA
V: TRBV5-4
J: TRBJ2-5
D: TRBD1

DNA: TGTGCCAGCAGCTTAATGCAGAACACCGGGGAGCTGTTTTTT
CDR3: CASSLMQNTGELFF
length: 14
size: few
V: TRBV7-3
J: TRBJ2-2
D: NA

DNA: TGTGCCAGCAGCTCCCGCGGGACTAGCGGACACAATGAGCAGTTCTTC
CDR3: CASSSRGTSGHNEQFF
length: 16
size: NA
V: TRBV9
J: TRBJ2-1
D: TRBD2

DNA: TGTGCCAGCAGCTTAATGGCCGACCACGAGCAGTACTTC
CDR3: CASSLMADHEQYF
length: 13
size: few
V: TRBV7-2
J: TRBJ2-7
D: NA

DNA: TGCAGCGTTGAAGATCGGGGTAGCGGGAGGACAGATACGCAGTATTTT
CDR3: CSVEDRGSGRTDTQYF
length: 16
size: NA
V: TRBV29-1
J: TRBJ2-3
D: TRBD2

DNA: TGTGCCAGCAGTTACAGAGGAGGCACTGAAGCTTTCTTT
CDR3: CASSYRGGTEAFF
length: 13
size: few
V: TRBV6-5
J: TRBJ1-1
D: NA

DNA: TGCGCCAGCAGCCAACCGGGGAATCGGGTCAATGAGCAGTTCTTC
CDR3: CASSQPGNRVNEQFF
length: 15
size: NA
V: TRBV4-1
J: TRBJ2-1
D: NA

DNA: TGTGCCACCAGCAGAGCAGTGAGCAAAGCGGGAGTAGGACTAGAGACCCAGTACTTC
CDR3: CATSRAVSKAGVGLETQYF
length: 19
size: NA
V: TRBV15
J: TRBJ2-5
D: TRBD2

DNA: TGTGCCAGCAGCCCATGGGACAGGGGGCAAGAGACCCAGTACTTC
CDR3: CASSPWDRGQETQYF
length: 15
size: NA
V: TRBV7-9
J: TRBJ2-5
D: TRBD1

DNA: TGTGCCTGGAGTGGAGGTGTTTATGGCTACACCTTC
CDR3: CAWSGGVYGYTF
length: 12
size: many
V: TRBV30
J: TRBJ1-2
D: NA

DNA: TGTGCCAGCAGCTTAGGAGGGGGGAATGAGCAGTTCTTC
CDR3: CASSLGGGNEQFF
length: 13
size: NA
V: TRBV7-9
J: TRBJ2-1
D: NA

DNA: TGTGCCAGCAGCCGCCGACAGAGCGCCGGGGAGCTGTTTTTT
CDR3: CASSRRQSAGELFF
length: 14
size: NA
V: TRBV5-4
J: TRBJ2-2
D: NA

DNA: TGTGCCAGCAGCGTTAGAGGTTTTAATTCACCCCTCCACTTT
CDR3: CASSVRGFNSPLHF
length: 14
size: NA
V: TRBV9
J: TRBJ1-6
D: NA

DNA: TGTGCCAGCAGCCGGAGGGGGAACACTGAAGCTTTCTTT
CDR3: CASSRRGNTEAFF
length: 13
size: NA
V: TRBV11-3
J: TRBJ1-1
D: NA

DNA: TGCGCCAGCAGCCCAGGGGGCAACACCGGGGAGCTGTTTTTT
CDR3: CASSPGGNTGELFF
length: 14
size: few
V: TRBV5-1
J: TRBJ2-2
D: TRBD1

DNA: TGTGCCAGCAGCTCAAACTTAGCGGAGCCCTACGCGGAGCAGTACTTC
CDR3: CASSSNLAEPYAEQYF
length: 16
size: few
V: TRBV7-2
J: TRBJ2-7
D: NA

DNA: TGTGCCAGCAGCCCCGGGGACCTAACCTACGAGCAGTACTTC
CDR3: CASSPGDLTYEQYF
length: 14
size: NA
V: TRBV27
J: TRBJ2-7
D: NA

DNA: TGCGCCAGCAGGCGAACCTCGGGAGGGGTCGATACGCAGTATTTT
CDR3: CASRRTSGGVDTQYF
length: 15
size: few
V: TRBV4-3
J: TRBJ2-3
D: TRBD2

DNA: TGTGCCAGCAGCTTGCTGGGACAGGCATTCTCCTACGAGCAGTACTTC
CDR3: CASSLLGQAFSYEQYF
length: 16
size: NA
V: TRBV5-6
J: TRBJ2-7
D: TRBD1

DNA: TGTGCCAGCAGCTTAACCCCGGGATCGCCTTACGAGCAGTACTTC
CDR3: CASSLTPGSPYEQYF
length: 15
size: few
V: TRBV7-3
J: TRBJ2-7
D: NA

DNA: TGTGCCAGCAGTGTGAACTATGGCTACACCTTC
CDR3: CASSVNYGYTF
length: 11
size: few
V: TRBV6-1
J: TRBJ1-2
D: NA

DNA: TGTGCCAGCAGCGTAGATGGAGACAGGGGAACTGAAGCTTTCTTT
CDR3: CASSVDGDRGTEAFF
length: 15
size: NA
V: TRBV9
J: TRBJ1-1
D: TRBD1

DNA: TGTGCCAGCTCGGCTCAGAGAGGGGCGATAGAAAAACTGTTTTTT
CDR3: CASSAQRGAIEKLFF
length: 15
size: few
V: TRBV18
J: TRBJ1-4
D: NA

DNA: TGTGCCAGCAGCCAAGAGGGAGGCAGGGTGTCTGGGGCCAACGTCCTGACTTTC
CDR3: CASSQEGGRVSGANVLTF
length: 18
size: few
V: TRBV4-2
J: TRBJ2-6
D: NA

DNA: TGCGCCAGCAGCGAGCGACTAGCGGCAAGCACAGATACGCAGTATTTT
CDR3: CASSERLAASTDTQYF
length: 16
size: NA
V: TRBV5-1
J: TRBJ2-3
D: TRBD2

DNA: TGTGCCACCAGCAGAGATAGAACTCTACAGTTCTTC
CDR3: CATSRDRTLQFF
length: 12
size: NA
V: TRBV15
J: TRBJ2-1
D: NA

DNA: TGTGCCAGCAGTGCGCGGGAGGAGACCCAGTACTTC
CDR3: CASSAREETQYF
length: 12
size: NA
V: TRBV2
J: TRBJ2-5
D: TRBD2

DNA: TGTGCCAGCAGTCGTAGCGGGGGAACCTACAATGAGCAGTTCTTC
CDR3: CASSRSGGTYNEQFF
length: 15
size: NA
V: TRBV6-5
J: TRBJ2-1
D: TRBD2

DNA: TGCGCCAGCAGCCAAGAGTGGAGCGGAGCGTACCAAGAGACCCAGTACTTC
CDR3: CASSQEWSGAYQETQYF
length: 17
size: NA
V: TRBV4-3
J: TRBJ2-5
D: NA

DNA: TGTGCCAGCAGCGGCAGTAGTAACTATGGCTACACCTTC
CDR3: CASSGSSNYGYTF
length: 13
size: few
V: TRBV28
J: TRBJ1-2
D: NA

DNA: TGTGCCAGCAGACCCGAACCCCTCACAGATACGCAGTATTTT
CDR3: CASRPEPLTDTQYF
length: 14
size: few
V: TRBV7-9
J: TRBJ2-3
D: NA

DNA: TGTGCCAGCCCACGAAAGGGGGAGGACACTGAAGCTTTCTTT
CDR3: CASPRKGEDTEAFF
length: 14
size: NA
V: TRBV7-9
J: TRBJ1-1
D: NA

DNA: TGTGCCAGCAGCGCACAGGGCTACAATGAGCAGTTCTTC
CDR3: CASSAQGYNEQFF
length: 13
size: NA
V: TRBV14
J: TRBJ2-1
D: NA

DNA: TGTGCCATCAGTGATTTAGGTATGAACACTGAAGCTTTCTTT
CDR3: CAISDLGMNTEAFF
length: 14
size: few
V: TRBV10-3
J: TRBJ1-1
D: NA

DNA: TGCGCCAGCAGCTCTACAGGTCTACGGGGCACAGATACGCAGTATTTT
CDR3: CASSSTGLRGTDTQYF
length: 16
size: few
V: TRBV5-1
J: TRBJ2-3
D: NA

DNA: TGCGCCAGCAGTGTCAAGGAGAGCTCCTACAATGAGCAGTTCTTC
CDR3: CASSVKESSYNEQFF
length: 15
size: NA
V: TRBV5-1
J: TRBJ2-1
D: NA

DNA: TGCAGTGCTAGCCGGGACAATGAGCAGTTCTTC
CDR3: CSASRDNEQFF
length: 11
size: NA
V: TRBV20-1
J: TRBJ2-1
D: NA

DNA: TGTGCCAGCAGTTCTCCGGGACTAGGAAGACATGAGCAGTTCTTC
CDR3: CASSSPGLGRHEQFF
length: 15
size: NA
V: TRBV27
J: TRBJ2-1
D: TRBD2

DNA: TGCGCCAGCAGCCAAGGACAGTCGTCCTACGAGCAGTACTTC
CDR3: CASSQGQSSYEQYF
length: 14
size: many
V: TRBV23-1
J: TRBJ2-7
D: NA

DNA: TGTGCCAGCAGCACTAGAGGGACTAGCGAAGAGACCCAGTACTTC
CDR3: CASSTRGTSEETQYF
length: 15
size: few
V: TRBV7-2
J: TRBJ2-5
D: TRBD2